This TCR beta chain was observed in a study of blood T cell repertoires in COVID-19. Study summary: Samples representing acute and convalescent COVID-19 were sourced from the United States, Italy and Spain. T cells, B-cell-depleted T cells, or PBMCs supplied cDNA or gDNA.

As originally analysed: Scientists estimated how many nucleated cells there were by amplifying reference gene primers. Profiled with immunoSEQ multiplex PCR; TCRdb holds only in-frame clones, not every one. That table supplies the V and J calls and clone size; D and trimming were determined from the DNA. The repertoire holds about 200,000 clones, with 88% as singletons. This CDR3 is built from 14 residues. Germline CDR1 and CDR2: MDHEN and SYDVKM. The trim removed 9 bases at V and 0 bases at J, leaving 8 bases unmatched. The sequenced sample consisted of peripheral blood. The V and J genes are TRBV28 and TRBJ2-7; 7 bases fit TRBD2. The receptor was derived from a man younger than 30 with active or convalescent COVID-19. CDR3 sequence (DNA): TGTGCCAGTAGCCCTGCGGGGGTCTCCTACGAGCAGTACTTC. Its protein product is CASSPAGVSYEQYF.